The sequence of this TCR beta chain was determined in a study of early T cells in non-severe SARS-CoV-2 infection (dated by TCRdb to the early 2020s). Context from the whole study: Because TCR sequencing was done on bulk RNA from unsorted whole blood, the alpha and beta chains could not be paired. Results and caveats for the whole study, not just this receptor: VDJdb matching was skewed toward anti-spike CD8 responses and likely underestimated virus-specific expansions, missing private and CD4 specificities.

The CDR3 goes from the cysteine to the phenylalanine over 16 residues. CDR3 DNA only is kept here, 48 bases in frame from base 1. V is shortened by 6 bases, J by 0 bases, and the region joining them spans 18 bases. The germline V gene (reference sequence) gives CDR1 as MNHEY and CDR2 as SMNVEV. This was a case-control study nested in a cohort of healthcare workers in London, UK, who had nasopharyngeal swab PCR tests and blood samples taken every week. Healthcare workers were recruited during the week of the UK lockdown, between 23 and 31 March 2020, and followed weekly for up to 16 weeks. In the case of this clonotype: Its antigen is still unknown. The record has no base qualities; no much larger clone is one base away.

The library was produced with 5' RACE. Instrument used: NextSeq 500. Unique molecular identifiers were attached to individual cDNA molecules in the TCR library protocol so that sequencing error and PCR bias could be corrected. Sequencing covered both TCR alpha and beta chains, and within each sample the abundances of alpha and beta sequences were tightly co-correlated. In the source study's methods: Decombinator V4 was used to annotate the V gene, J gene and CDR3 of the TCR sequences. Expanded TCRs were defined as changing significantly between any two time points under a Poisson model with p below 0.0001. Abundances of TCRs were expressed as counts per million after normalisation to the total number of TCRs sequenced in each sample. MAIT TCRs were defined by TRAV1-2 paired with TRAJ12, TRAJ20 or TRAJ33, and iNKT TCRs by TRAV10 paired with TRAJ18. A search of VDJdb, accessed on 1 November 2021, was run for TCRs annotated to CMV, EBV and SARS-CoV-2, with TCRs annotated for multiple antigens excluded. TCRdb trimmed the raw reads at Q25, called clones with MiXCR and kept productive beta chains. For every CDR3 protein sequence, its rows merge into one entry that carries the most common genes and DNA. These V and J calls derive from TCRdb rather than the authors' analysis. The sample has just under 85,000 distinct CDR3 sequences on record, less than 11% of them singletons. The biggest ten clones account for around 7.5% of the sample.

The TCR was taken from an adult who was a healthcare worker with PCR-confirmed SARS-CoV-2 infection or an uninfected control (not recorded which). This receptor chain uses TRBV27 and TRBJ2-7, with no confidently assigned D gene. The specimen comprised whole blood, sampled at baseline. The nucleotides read TGTGCCAGCAGCCCCTGGGCAGCGCACAGCTCCTACGAGCAGTACTTC. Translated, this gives CASSPWAAHSSYEQYF.